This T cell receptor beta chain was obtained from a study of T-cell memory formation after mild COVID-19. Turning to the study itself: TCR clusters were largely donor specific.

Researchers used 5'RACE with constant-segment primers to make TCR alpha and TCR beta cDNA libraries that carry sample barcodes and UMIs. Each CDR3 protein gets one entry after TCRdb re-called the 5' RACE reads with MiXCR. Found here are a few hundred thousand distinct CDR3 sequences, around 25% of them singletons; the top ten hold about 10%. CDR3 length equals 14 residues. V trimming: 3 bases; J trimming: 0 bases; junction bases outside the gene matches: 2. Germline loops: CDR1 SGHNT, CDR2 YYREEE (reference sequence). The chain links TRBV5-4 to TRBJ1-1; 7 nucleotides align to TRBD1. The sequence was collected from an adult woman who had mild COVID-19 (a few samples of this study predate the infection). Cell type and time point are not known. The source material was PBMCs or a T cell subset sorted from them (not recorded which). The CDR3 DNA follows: TGTGCCAGCAGCTACGGGACAGTGAACACTGAAGCTTTCTTT. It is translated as CASSYGTVNTEAFF. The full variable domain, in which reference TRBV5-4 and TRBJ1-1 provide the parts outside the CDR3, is ETGVTQSPTHLIKTRGQQVTLRCSSQSGHNTVSWYQQALGQGPQFIFQYYREEENGRGNFPPRFSGLQFPNYSSELNVNALELDDSALYLCASSYGTVNTEAFFGQGTRLTVV.